These T cell receptor beta chains were read from a single sample in a study of T cells in localized non-small cell lung cancer. Data came from immunoSEQ multiplex PCR; TCRdb stores just in-frame clones and leaves some out. The table includes almost 40,000 clones, around 75% detected once. The source material was PBMCs, sampled before any cancer treatment. The receptors here all came from a woman between 35 and 70 years old with stage II squamous cell lung carcinoma. Both conserved end residues are part of each CDR3. Each record gives: V gene, D gene, J gene, CDR3 protein, CDR3 DNA. A D gene is named only where the DNA matches it firmly.

v_gene: TRBV11-2
d_gene: -
j_gene: TRBJ2-3
CDR3aa: CASSFFQGTDTQYF
CDR3nt: TGTGCCAGCAGCTTTTTCCAGGGCACAGATACGCAGTATTTT

v_gene: TRBV7-6
d_gene: TRBD1
j_gene: TRBJ2-3
CDR3aa: CASSLTGGGPDTQYF
CDR3nt: TGTGCCAGCAGCCTCACAGGGGGCGGACCAGATACGCAGTATTTT

v_gene: TRBV29-1
d_gene: TRBD2
j_gene: TRBJ2-7
CDR3aa: CSVGSGRGSEQYF
CDR3nt: TGCAGCGTGGGAAGCGGGAGGGGTAGCGAGCAGTACTTC

v_gene: TRBV6-1
d_gene: TRBD1
j_gene: TRBJ1-4
CDR3aa: CASSGDRVDPTNEKLFF
CDR3nt: TGTGCCAGCAGTGGGGACAGGGTAGACCCAACTAATGAAAAACTGTTTTTT

v_gene: TRBV19
d_gene: -
j_gene: TRBJ2-7
CDR3aa: CASSLGQKSYEQYF
CDR3nt: TGTGCCAGTAGCTTAGGACAGAAATCCTACGAGCAGTACTTC

v_gene: TRBV27
d_gene: -
j_gene: TRBJ2-5
CDR3aa: CASSLLEGTKGETQYF
CDR3nt: TGTGCCAGCAGTTTATTAGAAGGGACAAAAGGCGAGACCCAGTACTTC

v_gene: TRBV7-6
d_gene: -
j_gene: TRBJ2-7
CDR3aa: CADIIENDEQYF
CDR3nt: TGTGCCGATATCATAGAGAACGACGAGCAGTACTTC

v_gene: TRBV7-8
d_gene: -
j_gene: TRBJ1-2
CDR3aa: CASSQGWGIPDEGYTF
CDR3nt: TGTGCCAGCAGCCAGGGTTGGGGGATTCCGGATGAGGGCTACACCTTC

v_gene: TRBV6-5
d_gene: -
j_gene: TRBJ1-5
CDR3aa: CASSAGGPQHF
CDR3nt: TGTGCCAGCAGTGCCGGGGGGCCCCAGCATTTT

v_gene: TRBV18
d_gene: TRBD1
j_gene: TRBJ1-6
CDR3aa: CASHGQGADSPLHF
CDR3nt: TGTGCCAGCCACGGACAGGGGGCAGATTCACCCCTCCACTTT